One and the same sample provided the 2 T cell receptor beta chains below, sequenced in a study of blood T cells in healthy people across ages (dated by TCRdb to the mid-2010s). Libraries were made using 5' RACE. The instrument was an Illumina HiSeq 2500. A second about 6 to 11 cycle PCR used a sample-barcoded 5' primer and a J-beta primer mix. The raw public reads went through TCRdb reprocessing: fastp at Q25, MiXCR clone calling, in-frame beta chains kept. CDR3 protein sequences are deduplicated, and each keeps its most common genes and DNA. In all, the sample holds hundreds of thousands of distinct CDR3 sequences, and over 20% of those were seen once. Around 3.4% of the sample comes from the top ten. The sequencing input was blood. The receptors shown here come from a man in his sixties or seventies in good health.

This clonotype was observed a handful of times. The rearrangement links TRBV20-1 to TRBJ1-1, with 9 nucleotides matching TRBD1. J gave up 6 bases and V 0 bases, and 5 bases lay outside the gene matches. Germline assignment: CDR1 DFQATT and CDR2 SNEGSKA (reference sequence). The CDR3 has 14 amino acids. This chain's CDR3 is CSAREQGAIPEAFF. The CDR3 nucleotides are TGCAGTGCTAGAGAACAGGGGGCGATCCCTGAAGCTTTCTTT.

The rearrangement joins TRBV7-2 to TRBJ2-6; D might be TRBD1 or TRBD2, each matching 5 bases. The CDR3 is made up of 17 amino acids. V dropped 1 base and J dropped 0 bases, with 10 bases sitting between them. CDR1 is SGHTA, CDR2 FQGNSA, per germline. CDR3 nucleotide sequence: TGTGCCAGCAGCTTAGTTGCAGGGAGCTCTGGGGCCAACGTCCTGACTTTC. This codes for CASSLVAGSSGANVLTF.